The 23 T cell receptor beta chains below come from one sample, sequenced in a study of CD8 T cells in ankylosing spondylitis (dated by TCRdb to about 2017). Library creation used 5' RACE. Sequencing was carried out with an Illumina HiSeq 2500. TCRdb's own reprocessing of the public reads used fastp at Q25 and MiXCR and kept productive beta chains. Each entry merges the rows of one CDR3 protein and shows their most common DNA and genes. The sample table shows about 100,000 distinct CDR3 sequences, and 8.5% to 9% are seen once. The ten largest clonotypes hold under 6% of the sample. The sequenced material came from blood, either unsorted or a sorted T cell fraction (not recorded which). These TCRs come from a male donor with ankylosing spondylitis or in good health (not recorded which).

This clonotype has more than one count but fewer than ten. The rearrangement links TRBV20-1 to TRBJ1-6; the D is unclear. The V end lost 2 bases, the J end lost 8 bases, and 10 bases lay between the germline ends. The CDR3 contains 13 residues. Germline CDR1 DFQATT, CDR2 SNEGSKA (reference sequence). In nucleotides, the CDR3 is TGCAGTGCTAGAACCCCAACAGATTCACCCCTCCACTTT. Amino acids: CSARTPTDSPLHF.

The CDR3 loop is CASSLEEVLNTEAFF. The CDR3 nucleotides read TGCGCCAGCAGCTTGGAAGAGGTTTTGAACACTGAAGCTTTCTTT. The chain couples TRBV5-1 to TRBJ1-1; D is undetermined. This CDR3 contains 15 residues. Trimming pared 0 bases from V and 0 bases from J, leaving 9 bases between. CDR1 is SGHRS and CDR2 is YFSETQ in the germline V gene.

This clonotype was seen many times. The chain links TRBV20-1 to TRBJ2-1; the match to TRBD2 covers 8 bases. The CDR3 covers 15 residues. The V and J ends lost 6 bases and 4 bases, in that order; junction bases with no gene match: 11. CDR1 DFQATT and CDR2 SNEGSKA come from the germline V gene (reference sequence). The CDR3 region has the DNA TGCAGTGCCCTCGGGGATAGCGGGGCGTACAATGAGCAGTTCTTC. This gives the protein CSALGDSGAYNEQFF.

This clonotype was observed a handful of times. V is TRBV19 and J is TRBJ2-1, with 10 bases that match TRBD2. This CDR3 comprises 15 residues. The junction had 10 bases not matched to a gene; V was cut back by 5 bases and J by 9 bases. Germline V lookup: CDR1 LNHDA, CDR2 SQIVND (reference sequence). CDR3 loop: CASSAQAGGPGEQFF. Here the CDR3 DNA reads TGTGCCAGTAGTGCCCAAGCGGGGGGGCCTGGTGAGCAGTTCTTC.

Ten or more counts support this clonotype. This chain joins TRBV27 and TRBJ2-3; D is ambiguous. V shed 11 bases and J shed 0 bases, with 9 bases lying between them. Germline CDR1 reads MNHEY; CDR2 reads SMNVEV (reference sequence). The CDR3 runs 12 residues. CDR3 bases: TGTGCCTCTAGGGCTAGCACAGATACGCAGTATTTT. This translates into CASRASTDTQYF.

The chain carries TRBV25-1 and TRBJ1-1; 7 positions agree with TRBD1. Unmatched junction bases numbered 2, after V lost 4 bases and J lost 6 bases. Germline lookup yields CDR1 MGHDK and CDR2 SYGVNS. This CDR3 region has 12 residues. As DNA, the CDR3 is TGTGCCAGCAGTGCGGGGACAGCTGAAGCTTTCTTT. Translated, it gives CASSAGTAEAFF.

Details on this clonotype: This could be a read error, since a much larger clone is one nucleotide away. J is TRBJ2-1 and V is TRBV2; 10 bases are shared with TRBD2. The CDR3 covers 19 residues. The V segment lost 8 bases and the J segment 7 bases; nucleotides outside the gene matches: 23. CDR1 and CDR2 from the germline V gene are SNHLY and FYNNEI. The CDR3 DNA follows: TGTGCCAGCTGTCCCCCACTGACTCTAGCGGGGGTGGTCTTTAATGAGCAGTTCTTC. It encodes CASCPPLTLAGVVFNEQFF. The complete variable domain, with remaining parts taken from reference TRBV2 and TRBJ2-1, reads EPEVTQTPSHQVTQMGQEVILRCVPISNHLYFYWYRQILGQKVEFLVSFYNNEISEKSEIFDDQFSVERPDGSNFTLKIRSTKLEDSAMYFCASCPPLTLAGVVFNEQFFGPGTRLTVL.

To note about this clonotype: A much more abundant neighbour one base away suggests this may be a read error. CDR3 protein: CASSGWGVNEQYF. The CDR3 nucleotides read TGTGCCAGTTCGGGGTGGGGGGTTAATGAGCAGTACTTC. This chain connects TRBV12-3 or TRBV12-4 to TRBJ2-7; D is perhaps TRBD2 (6 bases). The V gene lost 9 bases and the J gene lost 7 bases, with 19 bases spanning the gap. The CDR3 has 13 residues.

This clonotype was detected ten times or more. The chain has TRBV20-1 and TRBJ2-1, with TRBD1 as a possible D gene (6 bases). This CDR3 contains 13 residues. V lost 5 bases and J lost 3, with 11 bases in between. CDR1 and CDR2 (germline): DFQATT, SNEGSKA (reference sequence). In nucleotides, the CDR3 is TGCAGTGCTGTACAGGGCAACTACAATGAGCAGTTCTTC. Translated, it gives CSAVQGNYNEQFF.

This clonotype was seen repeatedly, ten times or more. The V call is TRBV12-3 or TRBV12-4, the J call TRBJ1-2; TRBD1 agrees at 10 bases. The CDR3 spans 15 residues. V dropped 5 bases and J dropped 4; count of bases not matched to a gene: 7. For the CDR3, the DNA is TGTGCCAGCAGTCCCGGGACAGGGGACCTCTATGGCTACACCTTC. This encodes CASSPGTGDLYGYTF.

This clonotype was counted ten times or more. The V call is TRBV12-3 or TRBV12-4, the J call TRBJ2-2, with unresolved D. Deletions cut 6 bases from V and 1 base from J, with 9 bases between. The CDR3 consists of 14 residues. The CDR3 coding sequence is TGTGCCAGCAGACTAAGCGTGAACACCGGGGAGCTGTTTTTT. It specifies CASRLSVNTGELFF.

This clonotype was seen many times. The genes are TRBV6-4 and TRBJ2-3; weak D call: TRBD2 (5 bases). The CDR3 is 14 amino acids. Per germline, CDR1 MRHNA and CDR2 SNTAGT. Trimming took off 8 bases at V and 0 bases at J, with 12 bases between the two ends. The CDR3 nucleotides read TGTGCCAGCTCGGGGATGGCGAGCACAGATACGCAGTATTTT. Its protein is CASSGMASTDTQYF.

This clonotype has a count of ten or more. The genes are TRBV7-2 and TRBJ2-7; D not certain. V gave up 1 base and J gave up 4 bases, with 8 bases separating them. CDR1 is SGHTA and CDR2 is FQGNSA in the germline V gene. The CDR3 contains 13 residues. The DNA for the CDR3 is TGTGCCAGCAGCTTAGACTGGGCTTACGAGCAGTACTTC. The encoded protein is CASSLDWAYEQYF.

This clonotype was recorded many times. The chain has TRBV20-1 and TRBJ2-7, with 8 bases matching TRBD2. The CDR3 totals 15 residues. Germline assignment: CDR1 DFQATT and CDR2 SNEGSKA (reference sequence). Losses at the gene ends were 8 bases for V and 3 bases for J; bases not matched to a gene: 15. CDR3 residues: CSPKGIGTRVYEQYF. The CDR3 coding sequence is TGCAGTCCAAAAGGGATCGGGACTAGGGTCTACGAGCAGTACTTC.

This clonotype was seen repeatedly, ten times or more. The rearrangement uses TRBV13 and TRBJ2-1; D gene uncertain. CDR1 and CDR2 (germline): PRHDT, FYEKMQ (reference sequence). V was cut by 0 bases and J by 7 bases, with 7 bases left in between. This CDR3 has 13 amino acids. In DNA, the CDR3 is TGTGCCAGCAGCTTAGGTGAAGGGAATGAGCAGTTCTTC. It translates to CASSLGEGNEQFF.

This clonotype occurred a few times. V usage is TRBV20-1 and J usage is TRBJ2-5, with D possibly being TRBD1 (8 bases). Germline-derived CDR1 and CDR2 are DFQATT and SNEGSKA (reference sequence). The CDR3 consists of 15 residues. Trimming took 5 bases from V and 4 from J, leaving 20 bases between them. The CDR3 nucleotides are TGCAGTGCTCCTACGCGACAGGGGAGGGTAGAGACCCAGTACTTC. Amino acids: CSAPTRQGRVETQYF.

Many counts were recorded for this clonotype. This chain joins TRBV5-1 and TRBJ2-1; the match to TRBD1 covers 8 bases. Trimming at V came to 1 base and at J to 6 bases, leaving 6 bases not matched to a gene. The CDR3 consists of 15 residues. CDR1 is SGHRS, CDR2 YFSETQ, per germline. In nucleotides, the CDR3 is TGCGCCAGCAGCTTGCGGACAGGGATGGCCAATGAGCAGTTCTTC. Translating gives CASSLRTGMANEQFF.

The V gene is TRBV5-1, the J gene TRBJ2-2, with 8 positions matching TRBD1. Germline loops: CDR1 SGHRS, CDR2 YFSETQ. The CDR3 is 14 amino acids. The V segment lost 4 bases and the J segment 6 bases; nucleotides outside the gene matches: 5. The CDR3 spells CASSERQGSGELFF. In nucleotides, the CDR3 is TGCGCCAGCAGCGAACGACAGGGGTCCGGGGAGCTGTTTTTT. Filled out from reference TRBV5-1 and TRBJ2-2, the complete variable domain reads KAGVTQTPRYLIKTRGQQVTLSCSPISGHRSVSWYQQTPGQGLQFLFEYFSETQRNKGNFPGRFSGRQFSNSRSEMNVSTLELGDSALYLCASSERQGSGELFFGEGSRLTVL.

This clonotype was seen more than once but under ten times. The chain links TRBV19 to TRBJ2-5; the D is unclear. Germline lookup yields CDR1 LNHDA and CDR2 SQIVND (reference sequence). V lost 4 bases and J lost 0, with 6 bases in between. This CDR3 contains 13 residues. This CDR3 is CASSTSDQETQYF. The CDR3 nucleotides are TGTGCCAGTAGTACCTCCGACCAAGAGACCCAGTACTTC. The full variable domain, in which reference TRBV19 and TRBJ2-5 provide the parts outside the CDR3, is DGGITQSPKYLFRKEGQNVTLSCEQNLNHDAMYWYRQDPGQGLRLIYYSQIVNDFQKGDIAEGYSVSREKKESFPLTVTSAQKNPTAFYLCASSTSDQETQYFGPGTRLLVL.

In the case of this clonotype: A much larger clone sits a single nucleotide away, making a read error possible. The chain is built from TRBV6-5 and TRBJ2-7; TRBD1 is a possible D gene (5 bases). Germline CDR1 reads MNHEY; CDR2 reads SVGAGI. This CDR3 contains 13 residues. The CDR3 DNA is TGTGCCAGCGGCACAGGCGACCTCTACGCGCAGTACTTC. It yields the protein CASGTGDLYAQYF.

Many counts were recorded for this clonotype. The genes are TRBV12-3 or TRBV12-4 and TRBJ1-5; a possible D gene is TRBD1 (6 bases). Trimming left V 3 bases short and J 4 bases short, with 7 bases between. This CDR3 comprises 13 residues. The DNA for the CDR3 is TGTGCCAGCAGTTTGCAGGGGAATCAGCCCCAGCATTTT. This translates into CASSLQGNQPQHF.

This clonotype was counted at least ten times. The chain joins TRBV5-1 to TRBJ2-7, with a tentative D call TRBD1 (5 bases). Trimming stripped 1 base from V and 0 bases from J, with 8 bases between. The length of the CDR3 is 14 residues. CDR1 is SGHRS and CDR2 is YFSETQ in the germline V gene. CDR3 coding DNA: TGCGCCAGCAGCTTGTCGGACAACTCCTACGAGCAGTACTTC. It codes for CASSLSDNSYEQYF.

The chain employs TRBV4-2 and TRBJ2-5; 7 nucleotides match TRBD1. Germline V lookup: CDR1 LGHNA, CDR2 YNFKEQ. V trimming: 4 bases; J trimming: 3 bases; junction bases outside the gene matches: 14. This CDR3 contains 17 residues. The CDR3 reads CASSPTDSRDSEETQYF. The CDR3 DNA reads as TGTGCCAGCAGCCCCACTGATAGTAGGGACAGTGAAGAGACCCAGTACTTC.